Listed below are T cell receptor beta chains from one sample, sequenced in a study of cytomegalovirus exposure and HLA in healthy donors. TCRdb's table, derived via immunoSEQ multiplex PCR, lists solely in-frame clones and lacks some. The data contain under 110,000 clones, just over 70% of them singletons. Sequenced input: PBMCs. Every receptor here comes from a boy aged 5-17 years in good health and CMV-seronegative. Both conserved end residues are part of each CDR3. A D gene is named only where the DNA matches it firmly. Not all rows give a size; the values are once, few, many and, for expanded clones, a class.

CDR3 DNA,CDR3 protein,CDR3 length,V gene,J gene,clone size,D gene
TGTGCCAGCAGCTTGGACAGGGGGCGGGAGCAGTACTTC,CASSLDRGREQYF,13,TRBV5-4,TRBJ2-7,few,TRBD1
TGTGCCAGCAGCCGTAGGACTAGCGGGAACAATGAGCAGTTCTTC,CASSRRTSGNNEQFF,15,TRBV5-6,TRBJ2-1,NA,TRBD2
TGTGCCAGCAGCGCCAGCTGGCAGGGGGCCAGAAACTATGGCTACACCTTC,CASSASWQGARNYGYTF,17,TRBV5-6,TRBJ1-2,NA,TRBD1
TGTGCCAGCAGCTTGGAGGGACAGGGGAACACTGAAGCTTTCTTT,CASSLEGQGNTEAFF,15,TRBV11-2,TRBJ1-1,once,TRBD1
TGTGCCAGCTCAGGGTGGACAGTGAACACTGAAGCTTTCTTT,CASSGWTVNTEAFF,14,TRBV18,TRBJ1-1,NA,NA
TGTGCCAGCAGTGAAGGAGGGGGAAACGCTTTCTTT,CASSEGGGNAFF,12,TRBV2,TRBJ1-1,NA,NA
TGTGCCAGCAGTTACTCGGGAGGGGGTCAAGAGACCCAGTACTTC,CASSYSGGGQETQYF,15,TRBV6-5,TRBJ2-5,NA,NA
TGCGCCAGCAGCTTGGGGACTACTAACCAAGAGACCCAGTACTTC,CASSLGTTNQETQYF,15,TRBV5-1,TRBJ2-5,NA,NA
TGTGCCAGCAGTCCCCGTAGCCCCTACGAGCAGTACTTC,CASSPRSPYEQYF,13,TRBV28,TRBJ2-7,once,NA
TGTGCCAGCAGCTTAAATGTCGCAGGGGAGTGCACCTTC,CASSLNVAGECTF,13,TRBV7-3,TRBJ1-2,NA,NA
TGCGCCAGCAGCTCGGGACAGGCTAATGAAAAACTGTTTTTT,CASSSGQANEKLFF,14,TRBV5-1,TRBJ1-4,NA,TRBD1
TGCAGCGTGGAACGGCAGGGTTCAACAGATACGCAGTATTTT,CSVERQGSTDTQYF,14,TRBV29-1,TRBJ2-3,NA,NA
TGTGCCAGCAGCACCGGACAGGGCCCAAATGAAAAACTGTTTTTT,CASSTGQGPNEKLFF,15,TRBV7-9,TRBJ1-4,NA,TRBD1
TGTGCCAGCACTGTAGCCGGATCCTACGAGCAGTACTTC,CASTVAGSYEQYF,13,TRBV28,TRBJ2-7,NA,NA
TGCGCCAGCAGCCAAAATTACCCCAGCTCCTACAATGAGCAGTTCTTC,CASSQNYPSSYNEQFF,16,TRBV4-3,TRBJ2-1,NA,NA
TGTGCCAGCAGTGAGGGCGGGTCTAACTATGGCTACACCTTC,CASSEGGSNYGYTF,14,TRBV2,TRBJ1-2,NA,NA
TGTGCCAGTAGTATTGGCCGGACTAGCGGTGATCAAGAGACCCAGTACTTC,CASSIGRTSGDQETQYF,17,TRBV19,TRBJ2-5,once,TRBD2
TGTGCCAGCAGAGCAGAGTGGCGGACAGGGCCGAGGAACACTGAAGCTTTCTTT,CASRAEWRTGPRNTEAFF,18,TRBV7-8,TRBJ1-1,NA,TRBD1
TGCGCCAGCAGCTTGGAGGCGCGGGGCGGGCAAAACATTCAGTACTTC,CASSLEARGGQNIQYF,16,TRBV5-1,TRBJ2-4,NA,NA
TGTGCCAGCGCCAGCGGGGGGACCTACAATGAGCAGTTCTTC,CASASGGTYNEQFF,14,TRBV7-2,TRBJ2-1,once,TRBD2
TGTGCCAGCAGCTTGGCCGGAGAAGCCCTACAAGAGACCCAGTACTTC,CASSLAGEALQETQYF,16,TRBV5-6,TRBJ2-5,NA,NA
TGCAGCGTCGGGACACTAGCCAAAAACATTCAGTACTTC,CSVGTLAKNIQYF,13,TRBV29-1,TRBJ2-4,NA,NA
TGTGCCAGCAGCTTCTCCAGCGTGAAACAGGGGAACACTGAAGCTTTCTTT,CASSFSSVKQGNTEAFF,17,TRBV5-6,TRBJ1-1,NA,NA